The T cell receptor beta chain under discussion was sequenced for a study of T cell changes during pregnancy in multiple sclerosis. Sequenced by immunoSEQ multiplex PCR; TCRdb stores in-frame clones only, minus some. The table shows 40,000 to 50,000 clones, with 75% to 95% occurring only once. This CDR3 has 13 amino acids. Trimming cost V 8 bases and J 7 bases; bases outside gene matches: 11. Germline CDR1 MNHEY, CDR2 SMNVEV (reference sequence). The input for sequencing was CD4+ T cells from peripheral blood mononuclear cells, taken after pregnancy. This rearrangement joins TRBV27 to TRBJ2-7; 7 nucleotides line up with TRBD2. This sequence was found in a female donor in good health, enrolled as a control in a pregnancy study. CDR3 sequence reads: CASRSGTTGEQYF. For the CDR3, the DNA is TGTGCCAGCCGCAGCGGGACGACGGGTGAGCAGTACTTC.